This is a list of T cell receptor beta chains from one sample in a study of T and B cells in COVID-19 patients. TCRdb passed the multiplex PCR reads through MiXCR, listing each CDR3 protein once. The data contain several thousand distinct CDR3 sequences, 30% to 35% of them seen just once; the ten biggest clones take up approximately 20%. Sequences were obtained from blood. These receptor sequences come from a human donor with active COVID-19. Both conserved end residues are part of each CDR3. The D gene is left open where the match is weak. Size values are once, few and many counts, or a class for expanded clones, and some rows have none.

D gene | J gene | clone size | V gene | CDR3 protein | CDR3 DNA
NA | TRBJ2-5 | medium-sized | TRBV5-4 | CASSFPGEETQYF | TGTGCCAGCAGCTTCCCCGGGGAGGAGACCCAGTACTTC
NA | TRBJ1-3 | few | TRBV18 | CASSPQTSSGNTIYF | TGTGCCAGCTCACCCCAGACAAGCTCTGGAAACACCATATATTTT
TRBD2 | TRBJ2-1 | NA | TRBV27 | CASSFSGGNEQFF | TGTGCCAGCAGTTTCAGCGGGGGCAATGAGCAGTTCTTC
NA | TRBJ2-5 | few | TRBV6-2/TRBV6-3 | CASSYNPYQGREQETQYF | TGTGCCAGCAGTTATAATCCTTACCAGGGACGAGAACAAGAGACCCAGTACTTC
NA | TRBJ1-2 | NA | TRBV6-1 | CASSPLGTARYGYTF | TGTGCCAGCAGTCCCCTTGGGACGGCCCGCTATGGCTACACCTTC
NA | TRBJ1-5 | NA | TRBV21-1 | CASSTEGQANQPQHF | TGTGCCAGCAGCACCGAGGGACAGGCGAATCAGCCCCAGCATTTT
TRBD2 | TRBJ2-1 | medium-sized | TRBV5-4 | CASSSAGWDYGQFF | TGTGCCAGCAGCTCGGCCGGTTGGGACTATGGACAGTTCTTC
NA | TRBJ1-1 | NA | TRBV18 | CASSPRSTEAFF | TGTGCCAGCTCACCACGAAGCACTGAAGCTTTCTTT
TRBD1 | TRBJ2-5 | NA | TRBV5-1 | CASSLGTGSLETQYF | TGCGCCAGCAGCCTTGGGACAGGGTCTCTAGAGACCCAGTACTTC
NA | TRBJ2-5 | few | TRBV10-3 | CATALSETQYF | TGTGCCACCGCCTTGTCAGAGACCCAGTACTTC
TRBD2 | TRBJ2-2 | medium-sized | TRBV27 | CASSSPGLAGVDTGELFF | TGTGCCAGCAGTTCCCCGGGACTAGCGGGGGTTGACACCGGGGAGCTGTTTTTT
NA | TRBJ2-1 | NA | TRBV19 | CASSAGGSTYNEQFF | TGTGCCAGTAGTGCAGGGGGGAGTACCTACAATGAGCAGTTCTTC
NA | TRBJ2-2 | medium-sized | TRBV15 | CATSFTNTGELFF | TGTGCCACCAGCTTCACGAACACCGGGGAGCTGTTTTTT
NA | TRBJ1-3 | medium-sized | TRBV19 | CASTSSGNTIYF | TGTGCCAGTACTAGCTCTGGAAACACCATATATTTT
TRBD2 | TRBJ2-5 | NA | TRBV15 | CATSRDPRGGETQYF | TGTGCCACCAGCAGAGACCCCCGGGGGGGCGAGACCCAGTACTTC
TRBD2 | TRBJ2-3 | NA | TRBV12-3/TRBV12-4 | CASSLRSSGSSTDTQYF | TGTGCCAGCAGTTTAAGGTCTAGCGGATCTAGCACAGATACGCAGTATTTT
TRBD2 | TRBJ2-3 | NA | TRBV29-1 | CSAARTSGGHTDTQYF | TGCAGCGCCGCCAGGACTAGCGGGGGACACACAGATACGCAGTATTTT
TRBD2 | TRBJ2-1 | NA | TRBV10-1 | CASSESGLARDEQFF | TGCGCCAGCAGTGAGTCGGGACTAGCGAGGGATGAGCAGTTCTTC
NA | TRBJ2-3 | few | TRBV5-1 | CASSLDSADTQYF | TGCGCCAGCAGCTTGGACTCGGCAGATACGCAGTATTTT
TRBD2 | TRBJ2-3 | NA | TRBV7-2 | CATGEGLAGGHTQYF | TGTGCCACCGGAGAAGGACTAGCGGGGGGGCATACGCAGTATTTT
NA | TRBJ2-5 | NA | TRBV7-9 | CASSPWRAAQETQYF | TGTGCCAGCAGCCCCTGGCGGGCAGCCCAAGAGACCCAGTACTTC
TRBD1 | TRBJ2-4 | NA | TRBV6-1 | CASSGDRFFKNIQYF | TGTGCCAGCAGTGGGGACAGGTTTTTCAAAAACATTCAGTACTTC